Presented here are 32 T cell receptor beta chains from one specimen sequenced in a study of blood T cell repertoires in COVID-19. Using immunoSEQ multiplex PCR, the repertoire was profiled, and TCRdb retains in-frame clones only, with some absent. Found here are some 270,000 clones, 80% to 85% of them singletons; the top ten hold around a sixth. Sequencing input: peripheral blood. The source of these receptors is a person aged 70 to 85 with COVID-19, enrolled during active disease.

This clone was seen once. The rearrangement links TRBV4-3 to TRBJ2-7; D call uncertain. Germline values: CDR1 LGHNA, CDR2 YSLEER. The CDR3 covers 13 residues. V lost 1 base and J lost 2, with 6 bases in between. Here the CDR3 DNA reads TGCGCCAGCAGCCAAGTGGGCACCTACGAGCAGTACTTC. As protein: CASSQVGTYEQYF.

This chain links TRBV27 with TRBJ1-1, with 7 bases lining up with TRBD1. CDR3 length: 17 residues. Germline CDR1 reads MNHEY; CDR2 reads SMNVEV (reference sequence). J gave up 1 base and V 5 bases, and 13 bases lay outside the gene matches. The CDR3 DNA follows: TGTGCCAGCAGTCCGCCCCCCCGAGGGGGCTGGAACACTGAAGCTTTCTTT. It is translated as CASSPPPRGGWNTEAFF.

The rearrangement joins TRBV5-1 to TRBJ2-2; perhaps TRBD2 as D (5 bases). Per germline, CDR1 SGHRS and CDR2 YFSETQ. The CDR3 extends over 17 amino acids. Between the trimmed V and J ends, which lost 2 bases and 1 base, there was a span of 15 bases. The CDR3 nucleotides read TGCGCCAGCAGCTTACCCCGTCCGGCGGGGAACACCGGGGAGCTGTTTTTT. Translation: CASSLPRPAGNTGELFF.

The chain combines TRBV7-2 with TRBJ2-3, with TRBD2 matching over 7 bases. The length of the CDR3 is 13 residues. Looked up from germline, CDR1 is SGHTA and CDR2 is FQGNSA. As DNA, the CDR3 is TGTGTCGTGGGAGGGGTCGTGACAGATACGCAGTATTTT. Encoded protein: CVVGGVVTDTQYF.

This chain links TRBV27 with TRBJ1-1, with a possible D match to TRBD1 (5 bases). Trimming left V 4 bases short and J 10 bases short, with 19 bases between. Per the germline V gene, CDR1 is MNHEY and CDR2 is SMNVEV (reference sequence). The CDR3 spans 14 residues. Here the CDR3 DNA reads TGTGCCAGCAGTTCCCTGGCGGGGGTATTTGCAGCTTTCTTT. Its translation: CASSSLAGVFAAFF.

The rearrangement uses TRBV2 and TRBJ2-7, with 7 positions matching TRBD1. With V trimmed by 6 bases and J by 3 bases, 11 bases remained unmatched. There are 15 residues in the CDR3. Germline V gives CDR1 SNHLY, CDR2 FYNNEI. The CDR3 nucleotides are TGTGCCAGCAGAAGGTTGACAGGGTTGAGCTACGAGCAGTACTTC. It specifies CASRRLTGLSYEQYF.

This sequence joins TRBV29-1 and TRBJ2-1, with D possibly being TRBD2 (6 bases). Germline V gene data show CDR1 as SQVTM and CDR2 as ANQGSEA. The CDR3 totals 13 residues. The V end lost 6 bases, the J end lost 3 bases, and 12 bases lay between the germline ends. CDR3 in amino acids: CSVTRGNYNEQFF. In nucleotides, the CDR3 is TGCAGCGTCACACGGGGGAACTACAATGAGCAGTTCTTC.

This clone is a singleton in its sample. This chain joins TRBV16 and TRBJ1-3; no reliable D call. CDR3 length: 16 amino acids. Trimming removed 0 bases at V and 2 bases at J, with 11 bases between. Germline V CDR1 and CDR2: KGHSY, FQNENV. The CDR3 is CASSQSPVPPGNTIYF. CDR3 bases: TGTGCCAGCAGCCAATCGCCGGTACCGCCTGGAAACACCATATATTTT.

The V and J genes are TRBV7-3 and TRBJ2-3, with 8 nucleotides matching TRBD2. This CDR3 comprises 16 residues. The V gene end was trimmed by 5 bases and the J gene end by 4 bases; junction bases not matched to a gene: 11. Looked up from germline, CDR1 is SGHTA and CDR2 is FQGTGA. The CDR3 reads CASSLEGAGGPDTQYF. CDR3 nucleotides: TGTGCCAGCAGCCTAGAGGGTGCGGGGGGCCCAGATACGCAGTATTTT.

The CDR3 sequence: CASSRPRDTGSLNEQFF. DNA for the CDR3: TGTGCCAGCAGCAGACCAAGGGACACCGGTTCCCTTAATGAGCAGTTCTTC. The V and J genes are TRBV5-8 and TRBJ2-1; TRBD1 might be the D (6 bases). CDR3 length: 17 amino acids. Germline V gives CDR1 SGHTS, CDR2 YDEGEE. Trimming took 4 bases from V and 7 from J, leaving 24 bases between them.

This chain uses TRBV28 with TRBJ1-2; weak D call: TRBD1 (6 bases). The germline V gene has CDR1 MDHEN and CDR2 SYDVKM. This CDR3 is 14 amino acids long. Trimming pared 3 bases from V and 4 bases from J, leaving 12 bases between. The CDR3 nucleotides read TGTGCCAGCAGTTTTCATCAGGGGCGCTATGGCTACACCTTC. Translating it yields CASSFHQGRYGYTF.

The chain recombines TRBV7-9 with TRBJ2-3; a possible D gene is TRBD2 (7 bases). The germline gives CDR1 SEHNR, CDR2 FQNEAQ (reference sequence). The CDR3 totals 14 residues. Trimming took 3 bases from V and 6 from J, leaving 13 bases between them. The CDR3 sequence: CASSLSQGGDTQYF. The CDR3 bases are TGTGCCAGCAGCTTGTCACAGGGAGGGGATACGCAGTATTTT.

V is TRBV2 and J is TRBJ1-5; TRBD1 aligns across 9 bases. V dropped 8 bases and J dropped 2; count of bases not matched to a gene: 4. The length of the CDR3 is 14 residues. From germline, CDR1 is SNHLY and CDR2 FYNNEI. Here the CDR3 reads CASRDRAGNQPQHF. In DNA, the CDR3 is TGTGCCAGCCGGGACAGGGCGGGCAATCAGCCCCAGCATTTT.

The CDR3 loop reads CASSQDRRGRKGNEQFF. DNA of the CDR3: TGTGCCAGCAGCCAGGACCGGAGGGGGCGTAAGGGAAATGAGCAGTTCTTC. The V gene is TRBV4-2, the J gene TRBJ2-1; tentatively, D is TRBD1 (7 bases). Germline V gene data show CDR1 as LGHNA and CDR2 as YNFKEQ. The CDR3 totals 17 residues. With 3 bases removed from V and 7 bases from J, the gap between germline ends came to 22 bases.

The sample holds one count of this clone. V usage is TRBV5-1 and J usage is TRBJ2-2, with a weak D call TRBD2 (7 bases). Trimming shortened V by 7 bases and J by 0 bases, and 10 bases separated the two germline ends. Germline CDR1 and CDR2: SGHRS and YFSETQ. This CDR3 has 14 residues. In DNA, the CDR3 is TGCGCCAGCCGCGGGGGCCCGAACACCGGGGAGCTGTTTTTT. Its translation: CASRGGPNTGELFF.

The chain links TRBV4-1 to TRBJ1-1, with D hard to call. The germline V gene has CDR1 MGHRA and CDR2 YSYEKL. V lost 1 base and J lost 1, with 13 bases in between. The CDR3 has 16 amino acids. For the CDR3, the DNA is TGCGCCAGCAGCCAAGGGGCCTCTGGTCCGAACACTGAAGCTTTCTTT. Protein: CASSQGASGPNTEAFF.

The chain recombines TRBV3-1 (or the pseudogene TRBV3-2) with TRBJ2-1; no definite D call. The length of the CDR3 is 14 residues. CDR1 is LGHDT, CDR2 YNNKEL, per germline (reference sequence). Between the trimmed V and J ends, which lost 2 bases and 9 bases, there was a span of 14 bases. CDR3 DNA sequence: TGTGCCAGCAGCCAATCGCTTCTAGTGCCTGAGCAGTTCTTC. Translating gives CASSQSLLVPEQFF.

The chain couples TRBV5-1 to TRBJ1-6, with D perhaps matching TRBD1 (5 bases). The CDR3 totals 14 residues. V gave up 2 bases and J gave up 10 bases, with 13 bases separating them. The germline gives CDR1 SGHRS, CDR2 YFSETQ. In DNA, the CDR3 is TGCGCCAGCAGCTTTGGTGGGGCACGGTCACCCCTCCACTTT. As protein: CASSFGGARSPLHF. The variable domain in full, completed from reference TRBV5-1 and TRBJ1-6, reads KAGVTQTPRYLIKTRGQQVTLSCSPISGHRSVSWYQQTPGQGLQFLFEYFSETQRNKGNFPGRFSGRQFSNSRSEMNVSTLELGDSALYLCASSFGGARSPLHFGNGTRLTVT.

The V and J genes are TRBV9 and TRBJ2-5; 10 bases line up with TRBD1. The germline V gene has CDR1 SGDLS and CDR2 YYNGEE. This CDR3 is built from 16 residues. J gave up 5 bases and V 2 bases, and 9 bases lay outside the gene matches. CDR3 sequence: CASSVGTGVREETQYF. The CDR3 DNA follows: TGTGCCAGCAGCGTTGGGACAGGGGTGCGGGAGGAGACCCAGTACTTC.

This chain connects TRBV5-1 to TRBJ1-3; no definite D call. Germline CDR1 and CDR2: SGHRS and YFSETQ. The CDR3 spans 16 residues. Deletions cut 0 bases from V and 0 bases from J, with 10 bases between. DNA for the CDR3: TGCGCCAGCAGCTTGGATGGGCTATCCTCTGGAAACACCATATATTTT. It codes for CASSLDGLSSGNTIYF.

The V call is TRBV7-3, the J call TRBJ2-2; D perhaps matches TRBD1 (6 bases). Germline CDR1 reads SGHTA; CDR2 reads FQGTGA. Trimming removed 4 bases at V and 6 bases at J, with 9 bases between. CDR3 size: 13 residues. CDR3 in amino acids: CASSSYRAGELFF. In DNA form, the CDR3 reads TGTGCCAGCAGCTCCTACAGGGCCGGGGAGCTGTTTTTT.

The rearrangement joins TRBV5-8 to TRBJ1-5; possibly TRBD1 for D (6 bases). This CDR3 is 15 amino acids long. V was cut by 4 bases and J by 6 bases, with 17 bases left in between. The germline CDR1 and CDR2 sequences are SGHTS and YDEGEE. CDR3 protein: CASSPAQGLFQPQHF. CDR3 DNA sequence: TGTGCCAGCAGCCCAGCACAGGGTTTATTTCAGCCCCAGCATTTT.

The rearrangement uses TRBV11-2 and TRBJ2-7; TRBD2 matches at 7 bases. V trimming: 2 bases; J trimming: 0 bases; junction bases outside the gene matches: 13. Germline loops: CDR1 SGHAT, CDR2 FQNNGV. This CDR3 region has 18 residues. DNA of the CDR3: TGTGCCAGCAGCTTAAGTCGGAAGCTAGCGGAAACCTCCTACGAGCAGTACTTC. Translated: CASSLSRKLAETSYEQYF.

The chain recombines TRBV7-9 with TRBJ2-3; 8 bases are a match to TRBD2. The V and J ends lost 5 bases and 2 bases, in that order; junction bases with no gene match: 3. The CDR3 length is 14 residues. Germline CDR1 is SEHNR and CDR2 is FQNEAQ (reference sequence). CDR3 loop: CASSNSGNTDTQYF. CDR3 in DNA: TGTGCCAGCAGCAATAGCGGGAACACAGATACGCAGTATTTT.

This clone has a handful of counts. The V and J genes are TRBV9 and TRBJ2-5, with 9 positions matching TRBD2. This CDR3 region has 14 residues. Losses at the gene ends were 3 bases for V and 4 bases for J; bases not matched to a gene: 4. CDR1 is SGDLS and CDR2 is YYNGEE in the germline V gene. CDR3 residues: CASSGSGRGETQYF. DNA of the CDR3: TGTGCCAGCAGCGGTAGCGGGAGAGGAGAGACCCAGTACTTC.

The V and J genes are TRBV28 and TRBJ2-1; possibly TRBD2 for D (8 bases). Germline assignment: CDR1 MDHEN and CDR2 SYDVKM. The CDR3 has 20 amino acids. V lost 5 bases to trimming and J lost 6 bases, with 32 bases between them. The CDR3 sequence: CASSGGDRAKLAATINEQFF. The CDR3 coding sequence is TGTGCCAGCAGTGGCGGGGACAGAGCGAAACTAGCGGCTACAATCAATGAGCAGTTCTTC.

This clone was seen just once. The chain uses TRBV4-2 and TRBJ2-1; 7 positions agree with TRBD1. Per germline, CDR1 LGHNA and CDR2 YNFKEQ. This CDR3 region has 13 residues. Trimming cost V 4 bases and J 5 bases; bases outside gene matches: 2. This CDR3 is CASSRDRDNEQFF. CDR3 nucleotides: TGTGCCAGCAGCCGAGACAGGGACAATGAGCAGTTCTTC.

The chain recombines TRBV7-8 with TRBJ1-2; D gene uncertain. V lost 1 base to trimming and J lost 2 bases, with 8 bases between them. This CDR3 comprises 14 residues. CDR1 and CDR2 (germline): SGHVS, FQNEAQ. This chain's CDR3 is CASSLVSGNYGYTF. CDR3 sequence (DNA): TGTGCCAGCAGCTTAGTTAGCGGAAACTATGGCTACACCTTC. Drawing the rest from reference TRBV7-8 and TRBJ1-2, the complete variable domain is GAGVSQSPRYKVAKRGQDVALRCDPISGHVSLFWYQQALGQGPEFLTYFQNEAQLDKSGLPSDRFFAERPEGSVSTLKIQRTQQEDSAVYLCASSLVSGNYGYTFGSGTRLTVV.

This chain connects TRBV5-4 to TRBJ2-1, with 9 bases lining up with TRBD2. J gave up 15 bases and V 4 bases, and 11 bases lay outside the gene matches. CDR1 is SGHNT, CDR2 YYREEE, per germline (reference sequence). This CDR3 region has 13 residues. The CDR3: CASSPHEGLAWFF. The CDR3 DNA sequence: TGTGCCAGCAGCCCCCACGAGGGACTAGCATGGTTCTTC.

The V and J genes are TRBV4-3 and TRBJ1-4, with 9 positions matching TRBD1. Looked up from germline, CDR1 is LGHNA and CDR2 is YSLEER. The trim removed 0 bases at V and 5 bases at J, leaving 4 bases unmatched. This CDR3 comprises 16 residues. The CDR3 protein is CASSQDLGTGNEKLFF. The CDR3 nucleotides read TGCGCCAGCAGCCAAGACCTCGGGACAGGGAATGAAAAACTGTTTTTT.

The chain joins TRBV27 to TRBJ1-6; 10 nucleotides match TRBD1. J gave up 8 bases and V 5 bases, and 12 bases lay outside the gene matches. Per the germline V gene, CDR1 is MNHEY and CDR2 is SMNVEV (reference sequence). The CDR3 has 17 amino acids. CDR3 protein: CASSPLGQGVFHSPLHF. As DNA, the CDR3 is TGTGCCAGCAGTCCCTTAGGACAGGGGGTTTTCCATTCACCCCTCCACTTT.

The chain recombines TRBV6-1 with TRBJ1-5; D perhaps matches TRBD1 (5 bases). Trimming stripped 3 bases from V and 1 base from J, with 13 bases between. CDR3 length equals 16 residues. Per germline, CDR1 MNHNS and CDR2 SASEGT. The CDR3 nucleotides read TGTGCCAGCAGTGAGGCGGCCAGGGTGAGCAATCAGCCCCAGCATTTT. Its protein is CASSEAARVSNQPQHF.